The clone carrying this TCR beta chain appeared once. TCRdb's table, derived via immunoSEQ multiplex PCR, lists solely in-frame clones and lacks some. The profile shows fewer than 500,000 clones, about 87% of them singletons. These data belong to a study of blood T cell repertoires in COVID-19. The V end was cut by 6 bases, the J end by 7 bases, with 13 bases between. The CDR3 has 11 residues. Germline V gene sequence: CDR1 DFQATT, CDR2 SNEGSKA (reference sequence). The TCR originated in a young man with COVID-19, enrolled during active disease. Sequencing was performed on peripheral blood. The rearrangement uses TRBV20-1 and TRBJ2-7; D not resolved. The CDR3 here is CSAQQYREQYF. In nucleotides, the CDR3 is TGCAGTGCCCAACAGTACCGGGAGCAGTACTTC.